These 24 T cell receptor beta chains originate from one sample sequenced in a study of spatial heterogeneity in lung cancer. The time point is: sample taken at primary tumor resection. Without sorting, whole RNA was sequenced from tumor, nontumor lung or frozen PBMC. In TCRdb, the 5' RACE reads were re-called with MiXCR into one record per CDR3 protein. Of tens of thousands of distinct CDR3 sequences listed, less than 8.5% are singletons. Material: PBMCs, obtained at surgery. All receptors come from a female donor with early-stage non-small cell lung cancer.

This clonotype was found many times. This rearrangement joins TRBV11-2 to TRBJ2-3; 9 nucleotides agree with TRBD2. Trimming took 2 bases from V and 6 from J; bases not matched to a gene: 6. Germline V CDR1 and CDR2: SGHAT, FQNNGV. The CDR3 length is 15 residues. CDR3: CASSLRGGADDTQYF. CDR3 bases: TGTGCCAGCAGCTTACGCGGGGGGGCCGATGATACGCAGTATTTT. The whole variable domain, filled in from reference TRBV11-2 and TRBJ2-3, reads EAGVAQSPRYKIIEKRQSVAFWCNPISGHATLYWYQQILGQGPKLLIQFQNNGVVDDSQLPKDRFSAERLKGVDSTLKIQPAKLEDSAVYLCASSLRGGADDTQYFGPGTRLTVL.

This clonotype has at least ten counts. The CDR3 reads CASSTSGGFLYGYTF. As DNA, the CDR3 is TGTGCCAGCAGCACGAGTGGAGGGTTCCTCTATGGCTACACCTTC. V and J are TRBV7-9 and TRBJ1-2, with no clear D. Germline values: CDR1 SEHNR, CDR2 FQNEAQ (reference sequence). This CDR3 is 15 amino acids long. Trimming cost V 5 bases and J 4 bases, with 17 bases left between them.

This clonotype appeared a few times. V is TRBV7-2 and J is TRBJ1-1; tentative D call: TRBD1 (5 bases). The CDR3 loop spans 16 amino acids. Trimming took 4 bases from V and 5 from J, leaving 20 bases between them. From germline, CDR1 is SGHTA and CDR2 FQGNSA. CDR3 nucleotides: TGTGCCAGCAGCTCAGGGCATCGGGAGTTCAGGACTGAAGCTTTCTTT. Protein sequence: CASSSGHREFRTEAFF.

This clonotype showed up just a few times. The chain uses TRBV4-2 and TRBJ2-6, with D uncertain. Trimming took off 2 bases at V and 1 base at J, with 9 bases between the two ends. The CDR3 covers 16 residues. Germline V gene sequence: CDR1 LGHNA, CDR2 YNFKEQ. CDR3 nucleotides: TGTGCCAGCAGCCAACCCAAGGGATCTGGGGCCAACGTCCTGACTTTC. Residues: CASSQPKGSGANVLTF.

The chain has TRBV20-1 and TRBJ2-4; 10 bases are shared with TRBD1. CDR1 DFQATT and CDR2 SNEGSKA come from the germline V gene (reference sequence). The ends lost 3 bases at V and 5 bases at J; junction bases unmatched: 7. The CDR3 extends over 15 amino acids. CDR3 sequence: CSASPGGTGENIQYF. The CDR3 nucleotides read TGCAGTGCTAGCCCCGGGGGGACAGGGGAAAACATTCAGTACTTC.

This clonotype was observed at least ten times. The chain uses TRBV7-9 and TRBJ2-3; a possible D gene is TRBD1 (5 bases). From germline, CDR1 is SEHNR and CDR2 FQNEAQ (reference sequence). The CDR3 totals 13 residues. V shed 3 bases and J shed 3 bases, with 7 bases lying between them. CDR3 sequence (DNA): TGTGCCAGCAGCTTCGACAGAACAGATACGCAGTATTTT. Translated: CASSFDRTDTQYF.

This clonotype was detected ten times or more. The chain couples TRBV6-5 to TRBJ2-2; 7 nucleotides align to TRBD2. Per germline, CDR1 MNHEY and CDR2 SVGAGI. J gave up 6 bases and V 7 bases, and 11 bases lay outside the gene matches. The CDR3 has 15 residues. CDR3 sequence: CASTPSDGGAGELFF. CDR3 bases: TGTGCCAGCACCCCATCCGATGGGGGGGCCGGGGAGCTGTTTTTT.

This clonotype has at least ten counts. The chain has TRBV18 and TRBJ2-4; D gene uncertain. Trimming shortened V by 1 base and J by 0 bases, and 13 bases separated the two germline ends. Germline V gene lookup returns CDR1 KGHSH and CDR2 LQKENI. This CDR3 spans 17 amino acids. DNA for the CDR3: TGTGCCAGCTCACCACAGGCAGGCGGTCCAGCCAAAAACATTCAGTACTTC. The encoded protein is CASSPQAGGPAKNIQYF.

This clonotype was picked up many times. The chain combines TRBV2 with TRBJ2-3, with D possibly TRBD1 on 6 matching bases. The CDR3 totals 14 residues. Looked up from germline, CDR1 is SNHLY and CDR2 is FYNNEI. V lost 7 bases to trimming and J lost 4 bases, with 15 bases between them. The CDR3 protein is CASKDQGNADTQYF. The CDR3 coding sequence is TGTGCCAGCAAAGACCAGGGGAACGCAGATACGCAGTATTTT.

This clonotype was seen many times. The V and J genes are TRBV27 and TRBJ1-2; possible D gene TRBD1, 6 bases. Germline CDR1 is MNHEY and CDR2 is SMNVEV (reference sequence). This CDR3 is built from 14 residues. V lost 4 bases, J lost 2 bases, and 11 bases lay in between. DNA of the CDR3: TGTGCCAGCAGTTCGACAGGAGCCAACTATGGCTACACCTTC. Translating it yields CASSSTGANYGYTF.

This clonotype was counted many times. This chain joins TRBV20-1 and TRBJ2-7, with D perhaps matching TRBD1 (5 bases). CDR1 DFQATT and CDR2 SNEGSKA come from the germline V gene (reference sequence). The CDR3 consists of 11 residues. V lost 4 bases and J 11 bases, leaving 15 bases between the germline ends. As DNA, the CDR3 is TGCAGTGCTACGAGACAGTGGATGAAGTACTTC. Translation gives CSATRQWMKYF.

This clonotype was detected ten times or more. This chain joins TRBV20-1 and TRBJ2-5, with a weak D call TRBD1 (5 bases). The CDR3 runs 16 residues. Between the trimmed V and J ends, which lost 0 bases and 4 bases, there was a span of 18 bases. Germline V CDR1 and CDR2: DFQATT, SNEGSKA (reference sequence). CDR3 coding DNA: TGCAGTGCTAGAGATCCCCAGGGTCGATTGGTAGAGACCCAGTACTTC. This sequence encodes CSARDPQGRLVETQYF.

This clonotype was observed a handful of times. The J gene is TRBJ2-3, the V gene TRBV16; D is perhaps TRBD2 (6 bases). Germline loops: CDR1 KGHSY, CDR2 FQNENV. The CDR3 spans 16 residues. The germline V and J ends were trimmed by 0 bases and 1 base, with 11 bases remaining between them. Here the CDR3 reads CASSQSLGGGTDTQYF. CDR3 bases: TGTGCCAGCAGCCAATCGTTGGGCGGGGGCACAGATACGCAGTATTTT.

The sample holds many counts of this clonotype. This CDR3 reads CASRLTGKGYEQYF. The CDR3 DNA follows: TGTGCCAGCAGACTGACAGGGAAAGGCTACGAGCAGTACTTC. The rearrangement uses TRBV6-2 or TRBV6-3 and TRBJ2-7; 7 bases line up with TRBD1. With 6 bases clipped from V and 3 bases from J, the junction kept 8 bases outside the gene matches. Germline V gene sequence: CDR1 MNHEY, CDR2 SVGEGT. The CDR3 spans 14 residues.

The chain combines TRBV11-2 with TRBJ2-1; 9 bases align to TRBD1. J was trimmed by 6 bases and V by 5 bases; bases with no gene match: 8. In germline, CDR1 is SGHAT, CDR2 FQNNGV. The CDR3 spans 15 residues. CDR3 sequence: CASSIRGQGLNEQFF. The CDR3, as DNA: TGTGCCAGCAGCATCAGGGGACAGGGCCTCAATGAGCAGTTCTTC.

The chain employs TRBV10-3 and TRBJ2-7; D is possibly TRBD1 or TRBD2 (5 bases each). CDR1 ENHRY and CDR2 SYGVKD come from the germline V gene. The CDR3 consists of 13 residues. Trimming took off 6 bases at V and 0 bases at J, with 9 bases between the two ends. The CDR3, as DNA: TGTGCCATCAGGGGACCGGGCTCCTACGAGCAGTACTTC. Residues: CAIRGPGSYEQYF.

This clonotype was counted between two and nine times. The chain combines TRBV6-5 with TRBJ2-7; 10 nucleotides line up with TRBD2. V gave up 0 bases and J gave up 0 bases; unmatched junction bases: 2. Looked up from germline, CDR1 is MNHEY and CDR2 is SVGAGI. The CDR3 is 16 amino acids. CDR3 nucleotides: TGTGCCAGCAGTTACTCTGCTAGCGGGAGCTCCTACGAGCAGTACTTC. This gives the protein CASSYSASGSSYEQYF.

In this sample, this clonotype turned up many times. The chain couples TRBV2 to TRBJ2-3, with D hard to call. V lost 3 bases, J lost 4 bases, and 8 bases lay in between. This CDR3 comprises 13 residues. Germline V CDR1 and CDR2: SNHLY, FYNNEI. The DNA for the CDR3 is TGTGCCAGCAGTGAGCTCCGCGCAGATACGCAGTATTTT. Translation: CASSELRADTQYF.

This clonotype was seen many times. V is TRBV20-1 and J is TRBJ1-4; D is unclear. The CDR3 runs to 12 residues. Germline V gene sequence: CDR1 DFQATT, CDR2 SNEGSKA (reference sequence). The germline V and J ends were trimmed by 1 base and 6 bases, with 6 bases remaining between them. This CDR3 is CSARAGYEKLFF. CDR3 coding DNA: TGCAGTGCTAGAGCGGGGTATGAAAAACTGTTTTTT.

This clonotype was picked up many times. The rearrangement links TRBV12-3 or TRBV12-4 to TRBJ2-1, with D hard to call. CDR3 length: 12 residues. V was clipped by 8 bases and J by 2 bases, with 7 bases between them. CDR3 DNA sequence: TGTGCCAGCGGTGGCGCCTACAATGAGCAGTTCTTC. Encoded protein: CASGGAYNEQFF.

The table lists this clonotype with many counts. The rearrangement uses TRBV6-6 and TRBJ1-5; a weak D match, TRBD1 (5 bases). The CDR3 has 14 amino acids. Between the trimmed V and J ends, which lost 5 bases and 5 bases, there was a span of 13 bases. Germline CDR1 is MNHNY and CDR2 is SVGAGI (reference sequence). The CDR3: CASSTRRGDQPQHF. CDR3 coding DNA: TGTGCCAGCAGTACAAGGAGGGGCGATCAGCCCCAGCATTTT.

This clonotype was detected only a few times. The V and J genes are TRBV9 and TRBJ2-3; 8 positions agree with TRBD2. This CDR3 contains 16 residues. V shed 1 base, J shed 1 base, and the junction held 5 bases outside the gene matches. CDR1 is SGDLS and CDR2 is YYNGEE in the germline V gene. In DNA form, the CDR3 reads TGTGCCAGCAGCGTAAATCGGGGGGGCGGCACAGATACGCAGTATTTT. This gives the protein CASSVNRGGGTDTQYF.

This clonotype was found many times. The CDR3 DNA sequence: TGCAGTGCTAGCTCCGGGACTAGCTCAGATACGCAGTATTTT. Translating it yields CSASSGTSSDTQYF. This sequence joins TRBV20-1 and TRBJ2-3, with 9 positions matching TRBD2. Trimming took 3 bases from V and 4 from J; bases not matched to a gene: 5. There are 14 residues in the CDR3. The germline V gene has CDR1 DFQATT and CDR2 SNEGSKA (reference sequence).

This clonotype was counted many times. DNA of the CDR3: TGTGCCAGCAGGGGACAGAGGGTAGCCAAAAACATTCAGTACTTC. This translates into CASRGQRVAKNIQYF. V usage is TRBV28 and J usage is TRBJ2-4, with 7 bases that match TRBD1. The length of the CDR3 is 15 residues. V gave up 6 bases and J gave up 0 bases; unmatched junction bases: 5. CDR1 and CDR2 (germline): MDHEN, SYDVKM.